The 7 T cell receptor beta chains given below trace back to one sample, sequenced in a study of shared clonotypes between healthy human individuals. TCRdb's copy holds only in-frame clones and misses some; the assay was immunoSEQ multiplex PCR. The profile covers a few million clones, with 80% to 95% appearing a single time and 0.39% taken by the ten largest. Source material: naive CD4+ T cells from PBMCs. Subset specified: CD45RA+ positively selected. These receptors originate from a man aged 18 to 29 in good health. Some clones in this sample may be carry-over from other donors' samples.

V and J are TRBV13 and TRBJ2-3, with D possibly TRBD2 on 6 matching bases. Looked up from germline, CDR1 is PRHDT and CDR2 is FYEKMQ (reference sequence). The CDR3 covers 15 residues. Trimming stripped 3 bases from V and 7 bases from J, with 17 bases between. The CDR3 here is CASSFRREVRNTQYF. The CDR3 DNA sequence: TGTGCCAGCAGCTTTCGGAGGGAGGTCAGAAATACGCAGTATTTT.

This clone was seen more than once but under ten times. CDR3 in DNA: TGTGCCAGCAGCGTAGGCCTAGCGGAGACCTACGAGCAGTACTTC. Its translation: CASSVGLAETYEQYF. The chain uses TRBV9 and TRBJ2-7; TRBD2 agrees at 7 bases. CDR3 length: 15 residues. CDR1 is SGDLS and CDR2 is YYNGEE in the germline V gene. V lost 0 bases, J lost 2 bases, and 5 bases stayed unmatched. Looking up the rest from reference TRBV9 and TRBJ2-7 gives the full variable domain: DSGVTQTPKHLITATGQRVTLRCSPRSGDLSVYWYQQSLDQGLQFLIQYYNGEERAKGNILERFSAQQFPDLHSELNLSSLELGDSALYFCASSVGLAETYEQYFGPGTRLTVT.

Of note for this clone: The sample carries other DNA sequences with the same CDR3. The chain couples TRBV7-2 to TRBJ2-7; perhaps TRBD1 as D (7 bases). Germline V lookup: CDR1 SGHTA, CDR2 FQGNSA. CDR3 length equals 14 residues. With 1 base removed from V and 4 bases from J, the gap between germline ends came to 11 bases. CDR3: CASSLEAGGYEQYF. DNA of the CDR3: TGTGCCAGCAGCTTAGAAGCAGGGGGGTACGAGCAGTACTTC.

CDR3 in DNA: TGTGCCAGCAGTTTATTATCACTAGCGGGAGACTCCTACGAGCAGTACTTC. Its translation: CASSLLSLAGDSYEQYF. V gene TRBV27 combines with J gene TRBJ2-7, with 11 nucleotides matching TRBD2. Germline V gene lookup returns CDR1 MNHEY and CDR2 SMNVEV (reference sequence). Losses at the gene ends were 1 base for V and 0 bases for J; bases not matched to a gene: 5. The CDR3 covers 17 residues.

This clone was observed once. Other DNA sequences within the sample encode an identical CDR3. The chain carries TRBV7-2 and TRBJ2-7; D is unresolved. Germline CDR1 is SGHTA and CDR2 is FQGNSA. Trimming took off 1 base at V and 1 base at J, with 8 bases between the two ends. This CDR3 comprises 14 residues. This CDR3 is CASSLGVGSYEQYF. The DNA of the CDR3 is TGTGCCAGCAGCTTAGGTGTGGGATCCTACGAGCAGTACTTC.

V and J are TRBV19 and TRBJ2-3; maybe TRBD2 (5 bases). CDR3 length: 15 amino acids. V was trimmed by 6 bases and J by 1 base, leaving 14 bases between them. The germline V gene encodes CDR1 LNHDA and CDR2 SQIVND (reference sequence). For the CDR3, the DNA is TGTGCCAGTAGCGGTTCGAGCGGTGGCACAGATACGCAGTATTTT. Translating it yields CASSGSSGGTDTQYF.

The rearrangement joins TRBV9 to TRBJ2-3; 9 bases align to TRBD2. The trim removed 3 bases at V and 6 bases at J, leaving 8 bases unmatched. The CDR3 is 15 residues long. Germline CDR1 SGDLS, CDR2 YYNGEE. The CDR3 nucleotides read TGTGCCAGCAGCGGAAGCGGGAGGACTGGGGATACGCAGTATTTT. It encodes CASSGSGRTGDTQYF.